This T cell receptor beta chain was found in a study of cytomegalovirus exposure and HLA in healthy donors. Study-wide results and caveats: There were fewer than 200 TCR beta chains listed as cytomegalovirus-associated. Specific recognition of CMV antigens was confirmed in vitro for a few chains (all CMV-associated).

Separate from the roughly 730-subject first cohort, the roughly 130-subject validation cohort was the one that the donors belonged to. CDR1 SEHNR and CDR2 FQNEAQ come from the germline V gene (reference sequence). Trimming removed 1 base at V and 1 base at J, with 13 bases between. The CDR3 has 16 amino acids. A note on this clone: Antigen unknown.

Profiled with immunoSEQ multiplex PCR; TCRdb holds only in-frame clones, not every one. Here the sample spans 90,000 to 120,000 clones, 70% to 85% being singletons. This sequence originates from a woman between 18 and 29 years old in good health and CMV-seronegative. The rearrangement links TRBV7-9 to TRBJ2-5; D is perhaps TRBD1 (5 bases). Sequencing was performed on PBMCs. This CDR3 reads CASSLGTRQFQETQYF. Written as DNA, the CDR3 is TGTGCCAGCAGCTTAGGTACCCGACAGTTCCAAGAGACCCAGTACTTC.